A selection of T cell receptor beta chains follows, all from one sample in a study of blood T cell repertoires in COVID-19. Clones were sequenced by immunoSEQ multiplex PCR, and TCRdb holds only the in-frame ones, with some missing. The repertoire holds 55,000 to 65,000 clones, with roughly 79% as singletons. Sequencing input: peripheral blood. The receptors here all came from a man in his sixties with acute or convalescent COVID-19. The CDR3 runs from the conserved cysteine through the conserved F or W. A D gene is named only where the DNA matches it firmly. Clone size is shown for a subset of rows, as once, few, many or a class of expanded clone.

TGTGCCAGTAGTATTGTCGAGCGCTCCGAGCAGTACTTC	CASSIVERSEQYF	NA	TRBJ2-7	TRBV19	NA
TGTGCCAGCTCAGAGTGGGCTAGCGGGGATGCGGAAGAGACCCAGTACTTC	CASSEWASGDAEETQYF	NA	TRBJ2-5	TRBV18	TRBD2
TGTGCCAGCTCACTAAGCCGGGACATGATTGATGGCTACACCTTC	CASSLSRDMIDGYTF	NA	TRBJ1-2	TRBV18	NA
TGCAGCGTCATAAAACTGACAGGGAGTTATGGCTACACCTTC	CSVIKLTGSYGYTF	NA	TRBJ1-2	TRBV29-1	TRBD1
TGTGCCAGTCGTTCTAGCTCTGGAAACACCATATATTTT	CASRSSSGNTIYF	NA	TRBJ1-3	TRBV19	NA
TGTGCCATCAGTGAAGCAGGGACTGAAGCTTTCTTT	CAISEAGTEAFF	NA	TRBJ1-1	TRBV10-3	NA
TGTGCCTGGAGTGTTTATCCCCAAGAGACCCAGTACTTC	CAWSVYPQETQYF	NA	TRBJ2-5	TRBV30	NA
TGTGCCAGCAGCCCGCCGTTAGATCGTGAAGCTTTCTTT	CASSPPLDREAFF	NA	TRBJ1-1	TRBV7-9	NA
TGTGCCAGCAGCAAATCCCGGGACAGGGGCCAAAAAACTTACACTGAAGCTTTCTTT	CASSKSRDRGQKTYTEAFF	once	TRBJ1-1	TRBV21-1	NA
TGTGCCAGCAGCCAACAGGTTGAAGAGACGGGGGGAGGCTACACCTTC	CASSQQVEETGGGYTF	NA	TRBJ1-2	TRBV14	NA
TGTGCCAGCTCACGGCGCCAGGAATTGACTGAAGCTTTCTTT	CASSRRQELTEAFF	NA	TRBJ1-1	TRBV18	NA
TGTGCCAGCAGCAGCCACAGCAGCCCAACCTTCACAGATACGCAGTATTTT	CASSSHSSPTFTDTQYF	NA	TRBJ2-3	TRBV28	NA
TGTGCCAGCAGCCCAATAGCGGGGGGGACCTACGAGCAGTACTTC	CASSPIAGGTYEQYF	NA	TRBJ2-7	TRBV7-9	TRBD2
TGTGCCAGCAGTTTCACAACCCACCCCGGGACAGGTGAAGGCTACACCTTC	CASSFTTHPGTGEGYTF	NA	TRBJ1-2	TRBV27	TRBD1
TGTGCCAGCAGTGAGATCGAGTATGAGCAGTTCTTC	CASSEIEYEQFF	once	TRBJ2-1	TRBV2	NA
TGCAGCGTCGCGGGCTCGTCCTACGAGCAGTACTTC	CSVAGSSYEQYF	NA	TRBJ2-7	TRBV29-1	NA
TGTGCCAGTTCCAACAGGGGAGAATCACCCCTCCACTTT	CASSNRGESPLHF	once	TRBJ1-6	TRBV19	TRBD1
TGTGCCAGCAGCGGGAGCTCCTACAATGAGCAGTTCTTC	CASSGSSYNEQFF	NA	TRBJ2-1	TRBV9	NA
TGTGCCAGCAGTAGCGGCCTCCCCCCCTACGAGCAGTACTTC	CASSSGLPPYEQYF	NA	TRBJ2-7	TRBV6-5	NA
TGTGCCAGCAGCCCGACAGGGCAAACTGAAGCTTTCTTT	CASSPTGQTEAFF	few	TRBJ1-1	TRBV6-6	TRBD1
TGTGCCAGCAGCTCAGACAGTTTTAGCAATCAGCCCCAGCATTTT	CASSSDSFSNQPQHF	NA	TRBJ1-5	TRBV5-8	NA
TGTGCCAGCAGCTTAGACCGGGCAGGGGGGAATACGCAGTATTTT	CASSLDRAGGNTQYF	NA	TRBJ2-3	TRBV7-2	NA
TGTGCCAGCAGCCAAGATAGAGAGGGGGGGTCAGAGACCCAGTACTTC	CASSQDREGGSETQYF	NA	TRBJ2-5	TRBV4-2	NA
TGTGCCAGCAGTGAAGCGGCCCCACCCGAGCAGTACTTC	CASSEAAPPEQYF	NA	TRBJ2-7	TRBV2	NA
TGCAGCGTGGTCAGGGACTCCTACGAGCAGTACTTC	CSVVRDSYEQYF	NA	TRBJ2-7	TRBV29-1	NA
TGCAGCGTTGTTTGGGGGGGCCCGAACACCGGGGAGCTGTTTTTT	CSVVWGGPNTGELFF	NA	TRBJ2-2	TRBV29-1	NA
TGTGCCAGCACCAGATTACAGACCACAGATACGCAGTATTTT	CASTRLQTTDTQYF	NA	TRBJ2-3	TRBV2	NA
TGTGCCAGCAGTGAAACAGAAGGACAGGGGGACGAGCAGTACTTC	CASSETEGQGDEQYF	many	TRBJ2-7	TRBV2	TRBD1
TGTGCCAGCAGCTTGTTAAGGACGATATGGACAGCTTCTAACTATGGCTACACCTTC	CASSLLRTIWTASNYGYTF	NA	TRBJ1-2	TRBV5-6	NA
TGTGCCAGCAGCCCTCTACCGGGACAGGCCTACGAGCAGTACTTC	CASSPLPGQAYEQYF	NA	TRBJ2-7	TRBV14	TRBD1
TGTGCCAGCAGCGTAGGTACAGAGGGAAACACCATATATTTT	CASSVGTEGNTIYF	NA	TRBJ1-3	TRBV9	NA
TGTGCCAGCAGTGAAGTAGAAAAGCTGTTTTTT	CASSEVEKLFF	NA	TRBJ2-2	TRBV25-1	NA
TGTGCCAGCTCTCAAGTACCGGGACAGAAGAAAACACCCTCTGGAAACACCATATATTTT	CASSQVPGQKKTPSGNTIYF	few	TRBJ1-3	TRBV18	TRBD1
TGTGCCAGCAGCCTAAGGGGGCTCACTGAAGCTTTCTTT	CASSLRGLTEAFF	NA	TRBJ1-1	TRBV14	TRBD1
TGTGCCAGCAGACGAACAGCTTATAGCAATCAGCCCCAGCATTTT	CASRRTAYSNQPQHF	NA	TRBJ1-5	TRBV28	NA
TGTGCCAGCAGCCGGGGTGGCGGGGGGAGCACAGATACGCAGTATTTT	CASSRGGGGSTDTQYF	NA	TRBJ2-3	TRBV5-4	TRBD2
TGTGCCAGCAGCCTAGCAGGGGGATTATCCGGGGAGCTGTTTTTT	CASSLAGGLSGELFF	NA	TRBJ2-2	TRBV7-6	TRBD1